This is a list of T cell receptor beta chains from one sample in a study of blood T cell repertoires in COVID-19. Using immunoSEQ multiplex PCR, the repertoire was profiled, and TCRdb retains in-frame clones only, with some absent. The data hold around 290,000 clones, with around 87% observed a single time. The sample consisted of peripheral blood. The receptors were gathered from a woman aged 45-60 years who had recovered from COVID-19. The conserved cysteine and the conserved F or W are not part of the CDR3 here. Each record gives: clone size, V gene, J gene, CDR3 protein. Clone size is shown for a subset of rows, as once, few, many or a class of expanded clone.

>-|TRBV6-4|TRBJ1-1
ASRKTGGFTEAF
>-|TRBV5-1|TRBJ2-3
ASSLVVAGGRTSTDTQY
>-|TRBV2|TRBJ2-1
ASWVGRASYNEQF
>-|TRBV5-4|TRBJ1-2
ASSLAGQGSIYGYT
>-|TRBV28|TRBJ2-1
ASRSNGASSYNEQF
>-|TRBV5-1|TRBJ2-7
ASSQGAYEQY
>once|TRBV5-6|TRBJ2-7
ASSLRKLAGGPRQY
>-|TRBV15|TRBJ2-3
ATSRRLAGGPDTQY
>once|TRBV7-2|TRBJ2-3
ASSLVSSRLAGVTDTQY
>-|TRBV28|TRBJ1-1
ASSLLDFMNTEAF
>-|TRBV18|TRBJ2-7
ASSRAGIYEQY
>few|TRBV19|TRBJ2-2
ASSIDPGFGELF
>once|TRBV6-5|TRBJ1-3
ASGGSGGNTIY
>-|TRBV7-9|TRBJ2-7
ASSSDAGTASYEQY
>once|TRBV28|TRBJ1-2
ASSPAGQGVHGYT
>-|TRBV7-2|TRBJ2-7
ASSTRPEAGLTYEQY
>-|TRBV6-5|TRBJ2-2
ASSYSRGSGELF
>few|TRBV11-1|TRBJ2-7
ASSSGYEQY
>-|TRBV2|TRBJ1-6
ASRGQGSSPLH
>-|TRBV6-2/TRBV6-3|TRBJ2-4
ASSFGLAGGLAKNIQY
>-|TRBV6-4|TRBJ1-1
ASKERPAGGEAF
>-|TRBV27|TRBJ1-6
ASSWGTGRSPLH
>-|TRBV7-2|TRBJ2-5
ASSLFFTVTGGAETQY
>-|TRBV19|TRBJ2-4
ASRTAGKNIQY
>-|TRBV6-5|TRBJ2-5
ASSYSAVQETQY
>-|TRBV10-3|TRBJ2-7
AISGASGRGDEQY
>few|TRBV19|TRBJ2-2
ASSPGQHFTGELF
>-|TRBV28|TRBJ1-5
AEGRGGGGQPQH
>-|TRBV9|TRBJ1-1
ASSVDSMNTEAF
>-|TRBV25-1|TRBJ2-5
ASSDFPSQETQY
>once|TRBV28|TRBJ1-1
ASRGGNTEAF
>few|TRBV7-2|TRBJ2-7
ASSPGDRAYEQY
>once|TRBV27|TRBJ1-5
ASSLRESQPQH
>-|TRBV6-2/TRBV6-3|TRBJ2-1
ASSERMMQF
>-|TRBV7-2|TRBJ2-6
ASSPQGSSGANVLT
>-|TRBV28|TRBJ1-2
ASSTGVGGYT
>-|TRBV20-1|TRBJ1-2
SASPGVGYT